This T cell receptor beta chain is drawn from a study of blood T cells in healthy people across ages. For the second PCR, which ran for roughly 7 to 11 cycles, a sample-barcoded 5' primer and a J-beta primer mix were used. TCRdb re-analysed the 5' RACE reads in MiXCR, keeping a single row per CDR3 protein. The sample includes roughly 1 million distinct CDR3 sequences, roughly a quarter of them seen just once. This sample also appeared in a second study, on T cells of mothers and their children. That study adds: Related mother and child pairs showed slightly greater overlap (not significant) than unrelated pairs did.

The TCR comes from a girl between 2 and 10 years old in good health. The specimen was blood.

CDR3 amino acids: CASSYDRVGTDTQYF. CDR3 in DNA: TGTGCCAGCAGTTACGACAGGGTTGGCACAGATACGCAGTATTTT. This rearrangement joins TRBV6-5 to TRBJ2-3, with 7 bases matching TRBD1. The CDR3 is 15 residues long. CDR1 MNHEY and CDR2 SVGAGI come from the germline V gene. Trimming took 2 bases from V and 1 from J; bases not matched to a gene: 3.